This T cell receptor beta chain was sequenced in a study of CXCR3-negative and CXCR3-positive naive CD8 T cells (dated by TCRdb to the late 2010s). In the study overall: In total, roughly 140 million TRB reads were obtained, which works out to roughly 1.5 +/- 0.3 million reads per library. The diversity and physicochemical repertoire analyses included around 10 donors pooled from two independent experiments. The TRBV-TRBJ cluster analysis covered naive subsets from about 5 donors and memory cells from 3 donors.

For every CD8+ T cell subset, 250,000 to 300,000 cells were flow-sorted straight into RLT lysis buffer, and each subset was sorted in triplicate. To exclude memory contaminants, naive CD8+ T cells were stringently defined as CD45RO-CCR7+CD27+CD95-. Using standard density gradient centrifugation, peripheral blood mononuclear cells were isolated from buffy coats. Naive CXCR3-negative and CXCR3-positive CD8+ T cells were flow-sorted on a FACSAria III. An RNeasy Mini Kit was used to extract total RNA from the sorted cells. Study-level results and caveats: TRBV-TRBJ usage was similar between naive CXCR3-negative and CXCR3-positive cells from the same donor, while memory cells showed distinct patterns. Because surface CD5, which has been linked to self-reactivity in mice, was comparable between naive subsets, TCR interaction strength was also inferred from TRB CDR3 physicochemical properties. Because CXCR3 expression was partially decreased after cryopreservation, freshly isolated PBMCs were used for most assays. TRB CDR3s from CXCR3-positive naive cells showed higher hydrophobicity (lower Kidera factor 4), lower energy, and higher strength and volume indices than CXCR3-negative naive cells. Both naive subsets had comparably high repertoire diversity, while memory CD8+ T cells had much lower repertoire diversity.

Sequencing used a NextSeq 550. The Human TCR Profiling Kit (MiLaboratory) was used to make UMI-labeled 5' RACE TRB cDNA libraries. cDNA synthesis used the entire amount of extracted RNA, and PCR amplification then used the entire amount of cDNA produced. Libraries were prepared in parallel with an identical number of PCR cycles. On the study's bioinformatics: With a requirement of at least two reads per UMI, MIGEC and MiXCR extracted about 52,000 +/- 9,100 unique UMI-labeled TRB cDNA molecules per library. On average, each library contained about 40,000 +/- 10,000 functional in-frame TRB CDR3 nucleotide clonotypes without stop codons. Diversity metrics, including normalized Shannon-Wiener and Chao1, were computed in VDJtools after downsampling to 5000 UMI-labeled TRB molecules per sample. For the central five CDR3 residues, VDJtools calculated physicochemical properties weighted by clonotype size, namely interaction energy, strength, volume and Kidera factor 4. The reads were reprocessed in TCRdb, with one entry per CDR3 protein sequence and no accompanying DNA. In this record, the V and J calls reflect TCRdb's handling and not the investigators' own analysis. This sample's table carries 5,500 to 6,000 distinct CDR3 sequences. 1.5% to 2% of the sample lies in the top ten.

With regard to this clonotype: The antigen it recognizes is unknown.

Sequencing was performed on naive CXCR3- CD8+ T cells from blood. What the cell subset or site label conveys for this sample: CD45RO-CCR7+CD27+CD95- naive CD8+ T cells lacking CXCR3 (TNR3-). The sequence was collected from a human donor in good health. Some clones in this sample may be carry-over from other donors' samples.

This receptor has the CDR3 CASSMGQSNQPQHF. Rearrangement joined TRBV5-6 to TRBJ1-5. Looking up the germline V gene yields CDR1 SGHDT and CDR2 YYEEEE. The CDR3, cysteine through phenylalanine, is 14 amino acids long. Only the protein is available.